Below, 24 T cell receptor beta chains from the same sample are listed, as sequenced in a study of CD8 T cells in Susac syndrome. With random hexamers, 0.5 to 1 ug RNA was reverse transcribed. TCRdb fed the immunoSEQ multiplex PCR reads into MiXCR, producing one record per CDR3 protein. The sample comprises 120,000 or so distinct CDR3 sequences, nearly 96% of which are singletons, and 0.12% to 0.15% rests with the top ten. Input material: CD4+ T cells from PBMCs. The source of these receptors is a human donor with Susac syndrome.

The chain is built from TRBV3-1 and TRBJ1-1; TRBD1 is a possible D gene (6 bases). The CDR3 covers 15 residues. Deletions cut 2 bases from V and 3 bases from J, with 13 bases between. CDR1 is LGHDT and CDR2 is YNNKEL in the germline V gene (reference sequence). The CDR3 region is CASSQRGGRDTEAFF. In DNA, the CDR3 is TGTGCCAGCAGCCAAAGGGGGGGCAGGGACACTGAAGCTTTCTTT.

The chain joins TRBV11-2 to TRBJ2-3, with 8 bases identical to TRBD1. Germline loops: CDR1 SGHAT, CDR2 FQNNGV. There are 14 residues in the CDR3. Here the CDR3 DNA reads TGTGCGACCCGGAGGGACAGGACCACAGATACGCAGTATTTT. It specifies CATRRDRTTDTQYF.

The V call is TRBV27, the J call TRBJ2-7, with D possibly called TRBD1 or TRBD2 (6 bases each). Germline V lookup: CDR1 MNHEY, CDR2 SMNVEV (reference sequence). The CDR3 runs 15 residues. Deletions cut 2 bases from V and 3 bases from J, with 14 bases between. CDR3 sequence: CASSLKQGGGYEQYF. In DNA, the CDR3 is TGTGCCAGCAGTTTAAAACAGGGAGGAGGCTACGAGCAGTACTTC.

The V and J genes are TRBV9 and TRBJ2-5; 11 bases are shared with TRBD2. Germline V gene sequence: CDR1 SGDLS, CDR2 YYNGEE. V gave up 3 bases and J gave up 5 bases; unmatched junction bases: 9. This CDR3 contains 16 residues. CDR3 DNA sequence: TGTGCCAGCAGCGGCCCCCGGGCTAGCGGGAGGGAGACCCAGTACTTC. The encoded protein is CASSGPRASGRETQYF.

The J gene is TRBJ2-1, the V gene TRBV30; D remains ambiguous. This CDR3 comprises 15 residues. CDR1 is GTSNPN, CDR2 SVGIG, per germline (reference sequence). V was pared by 0 bases and J by 2 bases, with 11 bases between. CDR3 residues: CAWSVGYGPYNEQFF. The CDR3 DNA sequence: TGTGCCTGGAGTGTAGGCTACGGACCCTACAATGAGCAGTTCTTC.

The V gene is TRBV5-4, the J gene TRBJ2-7, with 9 bases aligning to TRBD1. The germline gives CDR1 SGHNT, CDR2 YYREEE (reference sequence). With V trimmed by 4 bases and J by 4 bases, 12 bases remained unmatched. This CDR3 contains 16 residues. CDR3 sequence: CASSSGQGPQEYEQYF. CDR3 bases: TGTGCCAGCAGCAGCGGACAGGGGCCGCAAGAATACGAGCAGTACTTC.

This clonotype was counted between two and nine times. The chain combines TRBV5-1 with TRBJ2-1; 9 nucleotides line up with TRBD2. The CDR3 loop spans 15 amino acids. Germline trimming cut 5 bases from V and 1 base from J; bases unmatched to any gene: 4. Looked up from germline, CDR1 is SGHRS and CDR2 is YFSETQ. The CDR3 loop is CASSPAGGSYNEQFF. DNA of the CDR3: TGCGCCAGCAGTCCAGCGGGAGGATCCTACAATGAGCAGTTCTTC.

The rearrangement joins TRBV20-1 to TRBJ2-7; 8 nucleotides match TRBD1. This CDR3 is 12 amino acids long. The J segment lost 6 bases and the V segment lost 3 bases, leaving 4 bases of the junction unmatched. Germline V lookup: CDR1 DFQATT, CDR2 SNEGSKA (reference sequence). Written as DNA, the CDR3 is TGCAGTGCTAGCCGTACAGGGGGCGAGCAGTACTTC. Its translation is CSASRTGGEQYF.

The chain links TRBV15 to TRBJ2-2, with 9 positions matching TRBD1. This CDR3 region has 17 residues. Germline values: CDR1 LNHNV, CDR2 YYDKDF (reference sequence). V lost 1 base and J lost 0; bases outside the gene matches: 3. The CDR3 nucleotides read TGTGCCACCAGCAGAGGACAGGGGGAGCCGAACACCGGGGAGCTGTTTTTT. Amino acid sequence: CATSRGQGEPNTGELFF.

The rearrangement links TRBV29-1 to TRBJ2-7; 8 bases map to TRBD2. This CDR3 spans 13 amino acids. CDR1 is SQVTM, CDR2 ANQGSEA, per germline. The trim removed 4 bases at V and 9 bases at J, leaving 11 bases unmatched. CDR3 region: CSVAVGTSETQYF. In DNA form, the CDR3 reads TGCAGCGTTGCGGTCGGGACTAGTGAGACGCAGTACTTC.

The rearrangement joins TRBV19 to TRBJ2-5; D is unclear. CDR3 length equals 13 residues. Trimming pared 5 bases from V and 1 base from J, leaving 8 bases between. Germline loops: CDR1 LNHDA, CDR2 SQIVND (reference sequence). The CDR3 sequence: CASSQVFQETQYF. CDR3 nucleotide sequence: TGTGCCAGTAGTCAGGTATTCCAAGAGACCCAGTACTTC.

The V call is TRBV7-2, the J call TRBJ2-5; D gene uncertain. The CDR3 runs to 14 residues. Germline CDR1 SGHTA, CDR2 FQGNSA. Trimming took off 1 base at V and 0 bases at J, with 6 bases between the two ends. Here the CDR3 DNA reads TGTGCCAGCAGCTTAGTCCGGGACCAAGAGACCCAGTACTTC. This encodes CASSLVRDQETQYF.

The rearrangement links TRBV5-1 to TRBJ1-1; D is unclear. The CDR3 totals 15 residues. Germline V gene lookup returns CDR1 SGHRS and CDR2 YFSETQ. V lost 2 bases and J lost 0, with 11 bases in between. CDR3 residues: CASSFEGDMNTEAFF. Here the CDR3 DNA reads TGCGCCAGCAGCTTCGAGGGAGATATGAACACTGAAGCTTTCTTT.

The V call is TRBV27, the J call TRBJ1-2, with 11 bases matching TRBD1. J lost 4 bases, V lost 4 bases, and 8 bases had no gene match. The CDR3 extends over 16 amino acids. Germline V gene sequence: CDR1 MNHEY, CDR2 SMNVEV (reference sequence). CDR3 sequence: CASSSTGTGGGYGYTF. The DNA of the CDR3 is TGTGCCAGCAGTTCCACCGGGACAGGGGGTGGCTATGGCTACACCTTC.

CDR3 residues: CSVEGLAGGGTQYF. The CDR3 DNA sequence: TGCAGCGTTGAAGGGCTAGCGGGAGGAGGGACGCAGTATTTT. The V and J genes are TRBV29-1 and TRBJ2-3, with TRBD2 identical over 11 bases. The CDR3 totals 14 residues. The ends lost 1 base at V and 9 bases at J; junction bases unmatched: 6. Germline CDR1 is SQVTM and CDR2 is ANQGSEA.

The chain uses TRBV24-1 and TRBJ2-1; 11 bases agree with TRBD2. The trim removed 4 bases at V and 2 bases at J, leaving 3 bases unmatched. The germline V gene encodes CDR1 KGHDR and CDR2 SFDVKD. The CDR3 is 16 residues long. The CDR3 DNA reads as TGTGCCACCAGTGACCCACTAGCGGGGGCCTACAATGAGCAGTTCTTC. It translates to CATSDPLAGAYNEQFF.

The chain is built from TRBV7-3 and TRBJ2-1; 14 bases match TRBD2. The CDR3 runs to 15 residues. Trimming at V came to 5 bases and at J to 7 bases, leaving 4 bases not matched to a gene. Germline CDR1 SGHTA, CDR2 FQGTGA. The CDR3 loop is CASSQRLAGGNEQFF. For the CDR3, the DNA is TGTGCCAGCAGCCAACGACTAGCGGGAGGGAATGAGCAGTTCTTC.

The chain employs TRBV20-1 and TRBJ1-5; no clear D. V shed 3 bases and J shed 1 base, with 4 bases lying between them. The CDR3 is 12 amino acids. Germline V gives CDR1 DFQATT, CDR2 SNEGSKA (reference sequence). CDR3 loop: CSASNSNQPQHF. CDR3 DNA: TGCAGTGCTAGCAACAGCAATCAGCCCCAGCATTTT.

This rearrangement joins TRBV11-2 to TRBJ1-2, with unresolved D. Deletions cut 10 bases from V and 6 bases from J, with 15 bases between. The germline CDR1 and CDR2 sequences are SGHAT and FQNNGV. The CDR3 has 12 residues. CDR3 region: CATGDNYDGYTF. For the CDR3, the DNA is TGTGCCACCGGCGACAACTACGATGGCTACACCTTC.

The chain combines TRBV7-9 with TRBJ2-7; TRBD1 matches 8 bases. CDR1 SEHNR and CDR2 FQNEAQ come from the germline V gene (reference sequence). Trimming cost V 1 base and J 5 bases; bases outside gene matches: 7. The CDR3 runs 15 residues. The CDR3 DNA sequence: TGTGCCAGCAGCTTAGGGACAGGGAAGGGCCACGAGCAGTACTTC. It is translated as CASSLGTGKGHEQYF. Combining the CDR3 with reference TRBV7-9 and TRBJ2-7 gives the whole variable domain DTGVSQNPRHKITKRGQNVTFRCDPISEHNRLYWYRQTLGQGPEFLTYFQNEAQLEKSRLLSDRFSAERPKGSFSTLEIQRTEQGDSAMYLCASSLGTGKGHEQYFGPGTRLTVT.

This rearrangement joins TRBV5-1 to TRBJ2-7, with a possible D match to TRBD1 (6 bases). The CDR3 consists of 12 residues. The germline V and J ends were trimmed by 3 bases and 6 bases, with 10 bases remaining between them. Germline V gives CDR1 SGHRS, CDR2 YFSETQ. As DNA, the CDR3 is TGCGCCAGCAGCTCCGGACAGTTCGAGCAGTACTTC. Residues: CASSSGQFEQYF.

This chain links TRBV28 with TRBJ2-7, with D perhaps matching TRBD2 (6 bases). The germline V gene has CDR1 MDHEN and CDR2 SYDVKM. The V end lost 4 bases, the J end lost 1 base, and 20 bases lay between the germline ends. CDR3 length: 17 residues. DNA for the CDR3: TGTGCCAGCAGTTCTCATCCGGGACTTAAGCGTTCCTACGAGCAGTACTTC. It specifies CASSSHPGLKRSYEQYF.

This clonotype has just a few counts. The chain has TRBV2 and TRBJ2-5; D uncertain. This CDR3 contains 11 residues. V was pared by 3 bases and J by 4 bases, with 3 bases between. Germline assignment: CDR1 SNHLY and CDR2 FYNNEI. This CDR3 is CASSERETQYF. CDR3 sequence (DNA): TGTGCCAGCAGTGAGAGAGAGACCCAGTACTTC.

The chain employs TRBV28 and TRBJ1-2; D not certain. Germline V gives CDR1 MDHEN, CDR2 SYDVKM. There are 13 residues in the CDR3. The V and J ends lost 7 bases and 0 bases respectively, with 9 bases between them. Here the CDR3 reads CASKAPPNYGYTF. The CDR3, as DNA: TGTGCCAGCAAGGCCCCACCTAACTATGGCTACACCTTC.